Listed here is a single T cell receptor (beta chain). Its antigen is still unknown. There are 15 residues in the CDR3. These data originate in a study of shared clonotypes between healthy human individuals. Across the study: The donor pool was made up of two women and a few men aged 18 to 49.

Study-wide findings and caveats: Sharing of clonotypes among donors was expected to vary with sequencing depth.

HIV-negative, healthy adults without recent acute infections or vaccinations were the donors. A CD45RA-negative memory subset and a CD45RA+ naive subset were separated from the CD4+ cells. Clones were sequenced by immunoSEQ multiplex PCR, and TCRdb holds only the in-frame ones, with some missing. The sample includes some 2.1 million clones, approximately 95% seen only once; the top ten take approximately 0.13%. This receptor was identified in a man between 18 and 35 years old in good health. V and J are TRBV21-1 and TRBJ2-7; the DNA was not used to check the table's D call, TRBD2. TRBV21-1 is flagged as a pseudogene. The sample was naive CD4+ T cells sorted from blood. Subset here: CD45RA+ positively selected. This chain's CDR3 is CASSPGTSGRYEQYF. In DNA, the CDR3 is TGTGCCAGCAGCCCCGGGACTAGCGGTCGCTACGAGCAGTACTTC.